This T cell receptor (beta chain) was sequenced during a study of blood T cell repertoires in COVID-19. Using immunoSEQ multiplex PCR, the repertoire was profiled, and TCRdb retains in-frame clones only, with some absent. The data contain 30,000 to 35,000 clones, about 90% of them seen just once; the ten biggest clones take up 0.55%. This sequence was found in a woman aged 40 to 50 with active or convalescent COVID-19. The source material was peripheral blood.

The CDR3 loop reads CASSLNVAGAGNEQFF. The CDR3 region has the DNA TGTGCCAGCAGCTTAAATGTAGCGGGAGCGGGCAATGAGCAGTTCTTC. The rearrangement links TRBV7-3 to TRBJ2-1; TRBD2 matches 9 bases. Germline V CDR1 and CDR2: SGHTA, FQGTGA. Trimming removed 1 base from V and 6 bases from J; junction bases left unmatched: 7. The CDR3 length is 16 residues.